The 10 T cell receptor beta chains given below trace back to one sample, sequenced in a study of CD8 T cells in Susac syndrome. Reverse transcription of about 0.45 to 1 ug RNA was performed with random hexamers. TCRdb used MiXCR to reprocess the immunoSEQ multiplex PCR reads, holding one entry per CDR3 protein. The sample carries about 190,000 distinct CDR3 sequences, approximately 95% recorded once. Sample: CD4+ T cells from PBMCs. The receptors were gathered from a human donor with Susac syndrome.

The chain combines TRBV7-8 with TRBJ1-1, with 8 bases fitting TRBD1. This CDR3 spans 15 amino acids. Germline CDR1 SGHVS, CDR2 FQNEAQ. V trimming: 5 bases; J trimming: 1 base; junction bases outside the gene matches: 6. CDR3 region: CASSRTGITNTEAFF. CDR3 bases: TGTGCCAGCAGCCGGACAGGGATAACGAACACTGAAGCTTTCTTT.

CDR3: CASSLIPGNNSPLHF. The CDR3 bases are TGCGCCAGCAGCTTGATTCCGGGGAATAATTCACCCCTCCACTTT. The chain employs TRBV5-1 and TRBJ1-6; D is unresolved. This CDR3 is built from 15 residues. Germline assignment: CDR1 SGHRS and CDR2 YFSETQ. Trimming took 1 base from V and 5 from J, leaving 10 bases between them.

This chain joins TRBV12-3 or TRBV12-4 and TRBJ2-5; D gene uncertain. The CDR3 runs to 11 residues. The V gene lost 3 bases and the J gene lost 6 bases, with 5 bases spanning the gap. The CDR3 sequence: CASSFTQTQYF. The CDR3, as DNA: TGTGCCAGCAGTTTTACCCAGACCCAGTACTTC.

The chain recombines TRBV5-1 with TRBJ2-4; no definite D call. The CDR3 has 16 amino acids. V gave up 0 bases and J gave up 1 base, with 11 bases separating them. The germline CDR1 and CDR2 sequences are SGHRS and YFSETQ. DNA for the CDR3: TGCGCCAGCAGCTTGGTTGGCTCTGGGGCCAAAAACATTCAGTACTTC. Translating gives CASSLVGSGAKNIQYF.

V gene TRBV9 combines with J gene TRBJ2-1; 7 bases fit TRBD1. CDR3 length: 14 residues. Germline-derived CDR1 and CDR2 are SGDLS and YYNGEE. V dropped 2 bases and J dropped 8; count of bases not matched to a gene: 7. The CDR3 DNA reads TGTGCCAGCAGCGTGGGGACAGCCAGCGATGAGCAGTTCTTC. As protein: CASSVGTASDEQFF.

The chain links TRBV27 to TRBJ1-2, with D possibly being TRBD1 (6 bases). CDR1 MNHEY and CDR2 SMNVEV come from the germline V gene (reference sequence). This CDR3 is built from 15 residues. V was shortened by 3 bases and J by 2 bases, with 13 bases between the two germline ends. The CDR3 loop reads CASSFGRGANYGYTF. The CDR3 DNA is TGTGCCAGCAGTTTCGGAAGGGGGGCAAACTATGGCTACACCTTC.

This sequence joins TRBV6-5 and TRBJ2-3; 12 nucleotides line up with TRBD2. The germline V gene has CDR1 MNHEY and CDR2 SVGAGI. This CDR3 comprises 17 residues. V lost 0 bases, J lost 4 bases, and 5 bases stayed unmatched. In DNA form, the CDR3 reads TGTGCCAGCAGTTACTCCCCGGCTAGCGGGGGGGCAGATACGCAGTATTTT. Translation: CASSYSPASGGADTQYF.

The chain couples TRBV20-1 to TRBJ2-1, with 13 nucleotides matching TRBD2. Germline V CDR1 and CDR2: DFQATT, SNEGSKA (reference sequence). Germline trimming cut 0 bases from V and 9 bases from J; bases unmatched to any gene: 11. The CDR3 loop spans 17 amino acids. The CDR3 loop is CSAREGGLAGPRSEQFF. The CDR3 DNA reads TGCAGTGCTAGAGAAGGGGGACTAGCGGGGCCTCGGAGTGAGCAGTTCTTC.

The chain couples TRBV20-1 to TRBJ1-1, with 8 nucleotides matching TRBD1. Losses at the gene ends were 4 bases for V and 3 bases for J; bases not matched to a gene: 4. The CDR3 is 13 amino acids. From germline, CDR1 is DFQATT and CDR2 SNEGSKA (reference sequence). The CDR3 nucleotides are TGCAGTGCTACAGGGACAGGATACACTGAAGCTTTCTTT. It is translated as CSATGTGYTEAFF.

CDR3: CASSLRPSGGTDTQYF. CDR3 in DNA: TGTGCCAGCAGTTTACGGCCTAGCGGGGGCACAGATACGCAGTATTTT. This chain uses TRBV27 with TRBJ2-3; TRBD2 aligns across 9 bases. This CDR3 contains 16 residues. After removal of 2 bases from V and 1 base from J, the junction contained 4 bases not matched to a gene. The germline V gene has CDR1 MNHEY and CDR2 SMNVEV (reference sequence).